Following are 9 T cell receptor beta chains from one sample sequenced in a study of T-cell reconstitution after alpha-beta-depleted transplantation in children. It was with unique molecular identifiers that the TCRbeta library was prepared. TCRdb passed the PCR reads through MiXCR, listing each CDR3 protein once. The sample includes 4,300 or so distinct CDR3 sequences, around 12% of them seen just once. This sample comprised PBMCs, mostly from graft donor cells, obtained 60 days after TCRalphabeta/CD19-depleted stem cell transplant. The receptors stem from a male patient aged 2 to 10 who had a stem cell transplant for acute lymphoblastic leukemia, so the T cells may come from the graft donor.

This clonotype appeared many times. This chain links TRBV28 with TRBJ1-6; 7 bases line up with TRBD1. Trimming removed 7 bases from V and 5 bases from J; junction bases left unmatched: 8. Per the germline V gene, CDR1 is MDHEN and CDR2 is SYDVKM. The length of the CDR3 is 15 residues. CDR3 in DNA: TGTGCCAGCAAGACGTCAGGGGGAAATAATTCACCCCTCCACTTT. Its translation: CASKTSGGNNSPLHF.

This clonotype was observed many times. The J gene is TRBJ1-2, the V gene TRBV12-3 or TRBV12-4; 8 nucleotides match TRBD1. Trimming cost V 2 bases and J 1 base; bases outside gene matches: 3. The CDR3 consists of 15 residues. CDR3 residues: CASSLSTGGNYGYTF. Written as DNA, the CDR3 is TGTGCCAGCAGTTTAAGTACAGGGGGTAACTATGGCTACACCTTC.

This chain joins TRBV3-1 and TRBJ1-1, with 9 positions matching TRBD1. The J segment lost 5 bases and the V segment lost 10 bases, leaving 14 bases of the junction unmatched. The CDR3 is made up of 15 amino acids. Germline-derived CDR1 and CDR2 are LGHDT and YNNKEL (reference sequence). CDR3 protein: CATCNQVTGGTEAFF. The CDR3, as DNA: TGTGCCACCTGCAACCAAGTGACAGGGGGGACTGAAGCTTTCTTT.

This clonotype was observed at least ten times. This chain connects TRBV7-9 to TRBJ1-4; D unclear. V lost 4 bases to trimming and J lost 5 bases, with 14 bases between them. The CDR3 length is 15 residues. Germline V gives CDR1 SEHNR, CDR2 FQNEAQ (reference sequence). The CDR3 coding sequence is TGTGCCAGCAGCTACCCTGCCGGGCTGAATGAAAAACTGTTTTTT. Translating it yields CASSYPAGLNEKLFF. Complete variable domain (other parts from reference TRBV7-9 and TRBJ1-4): DTGVSQNPRHKITKRGQNVTFRCDPISEHNRLYWYRQTLGQGPEFLTYFQNEAQLEKSRLLSDRFSAERPKGSFSTLEIQRTEQGDSAMYLCASSYPAGLNEKLFFGSGTQLSVL.

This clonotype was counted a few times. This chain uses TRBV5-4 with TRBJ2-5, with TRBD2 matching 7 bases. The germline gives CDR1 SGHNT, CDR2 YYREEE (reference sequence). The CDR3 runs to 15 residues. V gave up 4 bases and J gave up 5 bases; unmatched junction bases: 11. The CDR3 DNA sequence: TGTGCCAGCAGCCGCGCAGCGGGGCTGGGGGAGACCCAGTACTTC. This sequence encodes CASSRAAGLGETQYF.

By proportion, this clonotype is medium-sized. DNA of the CDR3: TGTGCCAGCAGTGGACCACAGCGGAGCACTGAAGCTTTCTTT. Its translation is CASSGPQRSTEAFF. This rearrangement joins TRBV7-9 to TRBJ1-1; D is uncertain. The CDR3 consists of 14 residues. The germline V gene has CDR1 SEHNR and CDR2 FQNEAQ (reference sequence). Trimming stripped 6 bases from V and 4 bases from J, with 15 bases between.

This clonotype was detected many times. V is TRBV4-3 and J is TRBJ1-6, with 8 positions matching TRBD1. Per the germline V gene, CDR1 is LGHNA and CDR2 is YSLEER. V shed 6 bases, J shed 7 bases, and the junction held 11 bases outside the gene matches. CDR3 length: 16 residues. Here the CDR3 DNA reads TGCGCCAGCAGTCTTGACAGGGGCCCGGGAAATTCACCCCTCCACTTT. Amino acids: CASSLDRGPGNSPLHF.

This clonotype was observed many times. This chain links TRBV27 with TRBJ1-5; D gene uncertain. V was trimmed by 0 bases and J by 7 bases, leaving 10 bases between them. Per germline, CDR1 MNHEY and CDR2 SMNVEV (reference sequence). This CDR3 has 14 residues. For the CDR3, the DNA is TGTGCCAGCAGTTTATCAGCCGAGCGACAGCCCCAGCATTTT. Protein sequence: CASSLSAERQPQHF.

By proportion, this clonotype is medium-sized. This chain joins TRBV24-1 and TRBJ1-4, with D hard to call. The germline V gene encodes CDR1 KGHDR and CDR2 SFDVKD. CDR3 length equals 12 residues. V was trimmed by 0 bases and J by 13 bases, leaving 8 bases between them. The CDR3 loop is CATSDLAGRLFF. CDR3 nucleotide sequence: TGTGCCACCAGTGATTTGGCCGGTCGACTGTTTTTT.